This T cell receptor beta chain was retrieved from a study of T-cell memory formation after mild COVID-19. TCRdb reanalysed the 5' RACE reads using MiXCR and keeps one entry per CDR3 protein. The sample holds about 180,000 distinct CDR3 sequences, under 20% seen once. The CDR3 totals 14 residues. CDR1 is SGHAT, CDR2 FQNNGV, per germline. A remark on this clonotype: Compared with germline, one end of the junction differs, possibly owing to a read error.

The specimen was PBMCs or a T cell subset sorted from them (not recorded which). This receptor was taken from a young man who had mild COVID-19 (a few samples of this study predate the infection). Cell type and time point are not known. V gene TRBV11-2 combines with J gene TRBJ1-1, with D perhaps TRBD1 (5 bases). The CDR3 is CASSFAGTDTEAFF. The CDR3 coding sequence is TGTGCCAGCAGCTTTGCCGGGACGGACACCGAAGCTTTCTTT.